This TCR beta chain was retrieved from a study of blood T cell repertoires in COVID-19. Study information: From T cells, B-cell-depleted T cells, or PBMCs came the material, which was cDNA or gDNA.

Here immunoSEQ multiplex PCR was the method, and the copy in TCRdb shows in-frame clones only, minus some. The sample shows 60,000 to 90,000 clones, over 75% of them seen only once. With V trimmed by 4 bases and J by 7 bases, 3 bases remained unmatched. This CDR3 comprises 14 residues. In germline, CDR1 is KGHSH, CDR2 LQKENI. The sequenced material came from peripheral blood. The sequence derives from a woman of 80 years or more with acute or convalescent COVID-19. The J gene is TRBJ1-6, the V gene TRBV18; TRBD1 agrees at 8 bases. CDR3 in amino acids: CASSRDRPNSPLHF. The CDR3 DNA follows: TGTGCCAGCTCACGGGACAGGCCGAATTCACCCCTCCACTTT. Based on the CDR3 plus reference TRBV18 and TRBJ1-6, the full variable domain is NAGVMQNPRHLVRRRGQEARLRCSPMKGHSHVYWYRQLPEEGLKFMVYLQKENIIDESGMPKERFSAEFPKEGPSILRIQQVVRGDSAAYFCASSRDRPNSPLHFGNGTRLTVT.